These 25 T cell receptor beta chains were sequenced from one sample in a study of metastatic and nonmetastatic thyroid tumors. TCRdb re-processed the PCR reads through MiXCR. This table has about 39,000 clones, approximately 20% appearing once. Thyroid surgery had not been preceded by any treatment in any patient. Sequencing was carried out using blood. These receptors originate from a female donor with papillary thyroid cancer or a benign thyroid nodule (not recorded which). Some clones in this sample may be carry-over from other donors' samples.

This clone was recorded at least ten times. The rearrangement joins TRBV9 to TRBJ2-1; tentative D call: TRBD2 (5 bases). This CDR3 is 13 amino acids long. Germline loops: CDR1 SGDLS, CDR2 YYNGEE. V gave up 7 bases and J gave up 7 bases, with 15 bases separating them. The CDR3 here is CASGLSHGNEQFF. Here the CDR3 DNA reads TGTGCCAGCGGACTCTCCCATGGGAATGAGCAGTTCTTC.

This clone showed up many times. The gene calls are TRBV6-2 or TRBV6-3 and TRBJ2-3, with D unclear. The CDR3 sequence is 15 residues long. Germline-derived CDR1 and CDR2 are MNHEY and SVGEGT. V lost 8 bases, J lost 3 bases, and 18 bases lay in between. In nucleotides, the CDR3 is TGTGCCAGCGGGGTAAGGCAGGCAAAGACAGATACGCAGTATTTT. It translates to CASGVRQAKTDTQYF.

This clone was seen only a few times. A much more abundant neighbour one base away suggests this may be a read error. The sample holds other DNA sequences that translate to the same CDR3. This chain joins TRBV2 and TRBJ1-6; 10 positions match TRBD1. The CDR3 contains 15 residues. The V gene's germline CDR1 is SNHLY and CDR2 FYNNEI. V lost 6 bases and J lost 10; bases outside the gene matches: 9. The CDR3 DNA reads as TGTGCCAGCAGCAGAGACAGGGGGCTTGACTCACCCCTCCACTTT. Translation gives CASSRDRGLDSPLHF.

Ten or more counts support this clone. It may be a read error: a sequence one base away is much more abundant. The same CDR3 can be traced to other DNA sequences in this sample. CDR3 sequence: CASSDGGTTEAFF. The DNA of the CDR3 is TGTGCCAGCAGCGATGGGGGTACCACTGAAGCTTTCTTT. The chain combines TRBV6-1 with TRBJ1-1; D may be TRBD1 (5 bases). From germline, CDR1 is MNHNS and CDR2 SASEGT. The CDR3 length is 13 residues. V lost 6 bases and J 4 bases, leaving 12 bases between the germline ends.

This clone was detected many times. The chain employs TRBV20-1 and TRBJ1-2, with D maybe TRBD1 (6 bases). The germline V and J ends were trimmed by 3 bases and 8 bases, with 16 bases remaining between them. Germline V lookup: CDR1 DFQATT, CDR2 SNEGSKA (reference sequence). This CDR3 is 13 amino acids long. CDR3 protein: CSASPMGARGYTF. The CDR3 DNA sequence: TGCAGTGCTAGTCCAATGGGGGCGCGCGGCTACACCTTC.

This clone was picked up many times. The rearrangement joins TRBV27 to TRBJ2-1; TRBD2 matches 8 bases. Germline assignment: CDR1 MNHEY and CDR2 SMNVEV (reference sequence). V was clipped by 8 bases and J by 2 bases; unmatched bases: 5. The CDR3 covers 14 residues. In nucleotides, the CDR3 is TGTGCCAGCGCAAGCGGGAGTACCTACAATGAGCAGTTCTTC. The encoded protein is CASASGSTYNEQFF.

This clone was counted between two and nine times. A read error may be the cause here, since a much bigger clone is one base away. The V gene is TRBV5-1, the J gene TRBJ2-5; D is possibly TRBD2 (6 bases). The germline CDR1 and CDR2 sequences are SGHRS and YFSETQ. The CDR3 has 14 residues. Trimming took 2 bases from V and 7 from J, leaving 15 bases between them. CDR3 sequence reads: CASSFGGTPGTQYF. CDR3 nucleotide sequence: TGCGCCAGCAGCTTTGGCGGGACCCCAGGGACCCAGTACTTC.

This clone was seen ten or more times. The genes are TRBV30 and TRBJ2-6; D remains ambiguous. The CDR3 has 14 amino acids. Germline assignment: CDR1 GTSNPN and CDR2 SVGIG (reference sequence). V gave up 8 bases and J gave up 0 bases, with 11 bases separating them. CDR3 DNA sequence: TGTGCCAGAGACTCTAGCTCTGGGGCCAACGTCCTGACTTTC. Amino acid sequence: CARDSSSGANVLTF. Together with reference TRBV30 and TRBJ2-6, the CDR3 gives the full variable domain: SQTIHQWPATLVQPVGSPLSLECTVEGTSNPNLYWYRQAAGRGLQLLFYSVGIGQISSEVPQNLSASRPQDRQFILSSKKLLLSDSGFYLCARDSSSGANVLTFGAGSRLTVL.

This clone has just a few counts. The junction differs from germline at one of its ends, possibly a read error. CDR3 amino acids: CASSMASSHEQYF. CDR3 nucleotides: TGTGCCAGCAGCATGGCTAGCTCCCACGAGCAGTACTTC. The chain couples TRBV7-3 to TRBJ2-7; D might be TRBD2 (5 bases). Germline V gives CDR1 SGHTA, CDR2 FQGTGA. This CDR3 spans 13 amino acids. Complete variable domain (other parts from reference TRBV7-3 and TRBJ2-7): GAGVSQTPSNKVTEKGKYVELRCDPISGHTALYWYRQSLGQGPEFLIYFQGTGAADDSGLPNDRFFAVRPEGSVSTLKIQRTERGDSAVYLCASSMASSHEQYFGPGTRLTVT.

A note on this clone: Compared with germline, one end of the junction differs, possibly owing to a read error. CDR3 DNA: TGTGTCAGCAGCCTTCTTAGCTGGAGACAAGAGACCCAGTACTTC. It codes for CVSSLLSWRQETQYF. This chain joins TRBV7-2 and TRBJ2-5; unclear D gene. CDR3 length: 15 amino acids. Germline V lookup: CDR1 SGHTA, CDR2 FQGNSA. Using reference TRBV7-2 and TRBJ2-5 for the parts outside the CDR3, the full variable domain is GAGVSQSPSNKVTEKGKDVELRCDPISGHTALYWYRQSLGQGLEFLIYFQGNSAPDKSGLPSDRFSAERTGGSVSTLTIQRTQQEDSAVYLCVSSLLSWRQETQYFGPGTRLLVL.

For the CDR3, the DNA is TGTGCCAGCAGCTCGGGGACGGAGGGGTATGGCTACACCTTC. This codes for CASSSGTEGYGYTF. V and J are TRBV11-2 and TRBJ1-2; the D gene is possibly TRBD1 (5 bases). Germline V gives CDR1 SGHAT, CDR2 FQNNGV. V was shortened by 4 bases and J by 5 bases, with 14 bases between the two germline ends. This CDR3 contains 14 residues. Full variable domain (remainder filled in from reference TRBV11-2 and TRBJ1-2): EAGVAQSPRYKIIEKRQSVAFWCNPISGHATLYWYQQILGQGPKLLIQFQNNGVVDDSQLPKDRFSAERLKGVDSTLKIQPAKLEDSAVYLCASSSGTEGYGYTFGSGTRLTVV.

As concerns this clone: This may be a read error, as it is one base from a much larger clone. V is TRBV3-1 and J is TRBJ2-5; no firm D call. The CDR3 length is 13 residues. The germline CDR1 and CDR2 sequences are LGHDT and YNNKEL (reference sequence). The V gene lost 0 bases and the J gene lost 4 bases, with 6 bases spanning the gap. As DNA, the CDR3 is TGTGCCAGCAGCCAAGATAGTTTAGAGACCCAGTACTTC. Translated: CASSQDSLETQYF.

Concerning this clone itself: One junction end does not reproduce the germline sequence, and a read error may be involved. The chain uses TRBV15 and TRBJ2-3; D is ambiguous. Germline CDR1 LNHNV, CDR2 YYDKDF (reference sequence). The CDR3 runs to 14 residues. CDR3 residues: CATSREAVTDTQYF. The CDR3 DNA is TGTGCCACCAGCCGAGAGGCGGTCACAGATACGCAGTATTTT.

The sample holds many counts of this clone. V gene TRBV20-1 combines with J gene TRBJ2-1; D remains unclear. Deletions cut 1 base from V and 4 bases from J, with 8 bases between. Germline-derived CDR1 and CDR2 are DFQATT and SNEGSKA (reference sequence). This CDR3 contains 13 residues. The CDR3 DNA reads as TGCAGTGCTAGAGCTCCCGAGTACAATGAGCAGTTCTTC. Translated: CSARAPEYNEQFF.

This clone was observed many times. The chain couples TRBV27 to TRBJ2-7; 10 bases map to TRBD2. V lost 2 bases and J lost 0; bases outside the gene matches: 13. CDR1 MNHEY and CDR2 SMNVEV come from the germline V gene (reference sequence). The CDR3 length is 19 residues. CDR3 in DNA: TGTGCCAGCAGTTTAAAGAGACAGGCCTTAGCGGGAGGCTCCTACGAGCAGTACTTC. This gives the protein CASSLKRQALAGGSYEQYF.

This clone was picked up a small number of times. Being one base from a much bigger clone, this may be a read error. The CDR3 coding sequence is TGTGCCAGCAGCTTAAGAGGGGAGGACACAGAATCTTTCTTT. Its translation: CASSLRGEDTESFF. The chain recombines TRBV7-9 with TRBJ1-1, with D possibly matching TRBD1 (5 bases). The V gene lost 2 bases and the J gene lost 12 bases, with 19 bases spanning the gap. CDR1 is SEHNR and CDR2 is FQNEAQ in the germline V gene (reference sequence). CDR3 size: 14 residues. Variable domain in full (rest from reference TRBV7-9 and TRBJ1-1): DTGVSQNPRHKITKRGQNVTFRCDPISEHNRLYWYRQTLGQGPEFLTYFQNEAQLEKSRLLSDRFSAERPKGSFSTLEIQRTEQGDSAMYLCASSLRGEDTESFFGQGTRLTVV.

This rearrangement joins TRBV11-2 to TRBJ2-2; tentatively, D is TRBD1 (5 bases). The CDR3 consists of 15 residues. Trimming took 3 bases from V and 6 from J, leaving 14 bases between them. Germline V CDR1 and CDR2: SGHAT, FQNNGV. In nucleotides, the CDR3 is TGTGCCAGCAGCTTTGGGCAGGGTTTGGCCGGGGAGCTGTTTTTT. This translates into CASSFGQGLAGELFF. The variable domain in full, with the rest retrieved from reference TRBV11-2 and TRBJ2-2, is EAGVAQSPRYKIIEKRQSVAFWCNPISGHATLYWYQQILGQGPKLLIQFQNNGVVDDSQLPKDRFSAERLKGVDSTLKIQPAKLEDSAVYLCASSFGQGLAGELFFGEGSRLTVL.

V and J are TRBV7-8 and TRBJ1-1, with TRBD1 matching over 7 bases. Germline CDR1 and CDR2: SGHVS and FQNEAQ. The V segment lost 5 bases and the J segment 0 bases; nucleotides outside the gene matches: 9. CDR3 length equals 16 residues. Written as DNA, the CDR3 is TGTGCCAGCAGCAAAAACAGGGGTTCTATGAACACTGAAGCTTTCTTT. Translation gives CASSKNRGSMNTEAFF.

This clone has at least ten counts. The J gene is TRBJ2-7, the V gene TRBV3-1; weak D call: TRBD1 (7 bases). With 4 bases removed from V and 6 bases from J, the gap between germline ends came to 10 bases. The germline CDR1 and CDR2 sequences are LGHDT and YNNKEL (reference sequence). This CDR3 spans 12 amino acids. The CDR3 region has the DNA TGTGCCAGCAGCCCCCAGGGGGGCGAGCAGTACTTC. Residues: CASSPQGGEQYF.

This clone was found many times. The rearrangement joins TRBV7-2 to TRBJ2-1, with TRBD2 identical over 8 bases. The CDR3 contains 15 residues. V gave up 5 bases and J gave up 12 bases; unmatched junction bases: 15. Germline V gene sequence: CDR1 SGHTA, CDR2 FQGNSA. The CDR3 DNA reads TGTGCCAGCAGCAAACCCAGCGGGAGAGGGTTGGGGCAGTTCTTC. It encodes CASSKPSGRGLGQFF.

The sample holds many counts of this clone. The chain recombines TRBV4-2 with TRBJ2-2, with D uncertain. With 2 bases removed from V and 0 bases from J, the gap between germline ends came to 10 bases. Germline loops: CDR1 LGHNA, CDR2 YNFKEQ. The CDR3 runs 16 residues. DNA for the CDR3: TGTGCCAGCAGCCAACTGGCAACCTCGAACACCGGGGAGCTGTTTTTT. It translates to CASSQLATSNTGELFF.

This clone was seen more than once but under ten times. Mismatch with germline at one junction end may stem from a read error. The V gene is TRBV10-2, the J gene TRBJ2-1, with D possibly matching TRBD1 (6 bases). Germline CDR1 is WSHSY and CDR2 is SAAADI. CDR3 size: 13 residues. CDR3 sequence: CASSAEWDNEHFF. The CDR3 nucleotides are TGCGCCAGCAGTGCTGAGTGGGACAATGAGCATTTCTTC.

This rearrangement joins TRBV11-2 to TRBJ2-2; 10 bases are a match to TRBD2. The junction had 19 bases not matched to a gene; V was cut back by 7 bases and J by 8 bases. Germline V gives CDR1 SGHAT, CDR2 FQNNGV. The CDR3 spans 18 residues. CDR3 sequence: CASISNPGLAGVTGELFF. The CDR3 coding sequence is TGTGCCAGCATCTCTAACCCGGGGCTAGCGGGAGTAACGGGGGAGCTGTTTTTT.

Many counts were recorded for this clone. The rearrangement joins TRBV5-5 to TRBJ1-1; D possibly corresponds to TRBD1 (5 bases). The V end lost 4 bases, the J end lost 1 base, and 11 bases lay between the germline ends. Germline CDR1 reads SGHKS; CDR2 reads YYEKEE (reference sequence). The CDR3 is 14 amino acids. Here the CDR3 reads CASSIGTPNTEAFF. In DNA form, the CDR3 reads TGTGCCAGCAGCATAGGGACGCCGAACACTGAAGCTTTCTTT.

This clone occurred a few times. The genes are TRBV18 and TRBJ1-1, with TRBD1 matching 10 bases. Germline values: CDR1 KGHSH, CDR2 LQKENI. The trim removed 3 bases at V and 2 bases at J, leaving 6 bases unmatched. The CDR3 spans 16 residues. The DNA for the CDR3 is TGTGCCAGCTCACCTAGACAGGGGGCGGCCAACACTGAAGCTTTCTTT. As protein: CASSPRQGAANTEAFF.